This T cell receptor (beta chain) emerged from a study of blood T cell repertoires in COVID-19. This CDR3 has 14 amino acids. Germline values: CDR1 WNHNN, CDR2 SYGVQD (reference sequence). The V gene end was trimmed by 9 bases and the J gene end by 0 bases; junction bases not matched to a gene: 5. TCRdb keeps only in-frame clones here, not all; method: immunoSEQ multiplex PCR. The sample records tens of thousands of clones, 60% to 80% being singletons. This TCR came from a woman aged 70 to 79 with acute or convalescent COVID-19. The chain carries TRBV10-1 and TRBJ2-7; 10 bases map to TRBD2. Material: peripheral blood. CDR3 sequence reads: CARETSGLSYEQYF. CDR3 sequence (DNA): TGCGCCAGGGAGACTAGCGGGCTCTCCTACGAGCAGTACTTC.